The clone carrying this T cell receptor (beta chain) has more than one count but fewer than ten. Generated by immunoSEQ multiplex PCR, the TCRdb table keeps only in-frame clones and is missing some. The sample lists about 16,000 clones; about 91% were seen once. This sample is part of a study of OX40 agonist ivuxolimab in advanced cancers. The material was CD4+ or CD8+ T cells sorted from blood, obtained in a trial of the OX40 agonist ivuxolimab. This clonotype was obtained from an adult with an advanced solid tumor such as melanoma, head and neck, liver or kidney cancer.

As DNA, the CDR3 is TGTGCCAGCAGTTTACCCGGGGGCACTGAAGCTTTCTTT. Its protein product is CASSLPGGTEAFF. This chain connects TRBV28 to TRBJ1-1, with D possibly TRBD1 on 5 matching bases. The CDR3 totals 13 residues. Germline V gene sequence: CDR1 MDHEN, CDR2 SYDVKM. The V end was cut by 2 bases, the J end by 4 bases, with 8 bases between.